This T cell receptor (beta chain) was retrieved from a study of cytomegalovirus exposure and HLA in healthy donors. With 60 Vbeta and 13 Jbeta primers, the PCR was carried out. Sequencing was performed with immunoSEQ multiplex PCR; in TCRdb, only in-frame clones are kept and a portion is missing. The sample consists of about 150,000 clones, over 60% of them appearing once. To note about this clone: Its antigen is not identified.

Study-wide results and limits: Within a later analysis, the majority of CMV-associated TCR beta chains appeared HLA-restricted.

The sequenced material came from PBMCs. The source of this sequence is a female donor in good health and CMV-seropositive.

The CDR3 sequence: CASSLGFFGGRTDTQYF. The CDR3 nucleotides are TGCGCCAGCAGCTTGGGATTTTTTGGCGGTAGGACAGATACGCAGTATTTT. This chain links TRBV5-1 with TRBJ2-3; D remains unclear. With 0 bases removed from V and 3 bases from J, the gap between germline ends came to 17 bases. The CDR3 is 17 residues long. The germline CDR1 and CDR2 sequences are SGHRS and YFSETQ.